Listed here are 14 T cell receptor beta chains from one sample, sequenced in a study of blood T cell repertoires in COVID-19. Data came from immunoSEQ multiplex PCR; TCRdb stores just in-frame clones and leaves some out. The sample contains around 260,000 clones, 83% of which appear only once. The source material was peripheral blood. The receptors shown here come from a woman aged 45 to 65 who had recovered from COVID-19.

CDR3 amino acids: CASSLGSWRDTGELFF. CDR3 DNA: TGTGCCAGCAGCTTAGGATCTTGGCGGGACACCGGGGAGCTGTTTTTT. The chain recombines TRBV11-2 with TRBJ2-2, with D perhaps TRBD2 (5 bases). Germline CDR1 and CDR2: SGHAT and FQNNGV. V was shortened by 1 base and J by 3 bases, with 12 bases between the two germline ends. The CDR3 is made up of 16 amino acids. Together with reference TRBV11-2 and TRBJ2-2, the CDR3 gives the full variable domain: EAGVAQSPRYKIIEKRQSVAFWCNPISGHATLYWYQQILGQGPKLLIQFQNNGVVDDSQLPKDRFSAERLKGVDSTLKIQPAKLEDSAVYLCASSLGSWRDTGELFFGEGSRLTVL.

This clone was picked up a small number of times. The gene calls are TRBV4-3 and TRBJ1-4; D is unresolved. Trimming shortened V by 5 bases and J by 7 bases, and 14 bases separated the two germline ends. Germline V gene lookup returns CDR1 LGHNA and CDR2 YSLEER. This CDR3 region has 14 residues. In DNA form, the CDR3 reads TGCGCCAGCAGCTTCACGGCAGAGGCTGAAAAACTGTTTTTT. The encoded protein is CASSFTAEAEKLFF.

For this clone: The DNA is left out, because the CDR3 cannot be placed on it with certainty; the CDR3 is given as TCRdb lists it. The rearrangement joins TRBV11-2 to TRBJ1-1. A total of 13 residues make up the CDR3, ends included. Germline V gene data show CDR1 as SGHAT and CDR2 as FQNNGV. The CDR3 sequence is CASSFGPGTEAFF.

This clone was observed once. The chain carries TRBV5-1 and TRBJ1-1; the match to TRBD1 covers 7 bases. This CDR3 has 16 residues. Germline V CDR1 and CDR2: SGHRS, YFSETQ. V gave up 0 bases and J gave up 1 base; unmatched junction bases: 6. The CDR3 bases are TGCGCCAGCAGCTTGGGGGCAGGGACAGCGAACACTGAAGCTTTCTTT. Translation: CASSLGAGTANTEAFF. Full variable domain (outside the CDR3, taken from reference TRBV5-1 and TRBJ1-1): KAGVTQTPRYLIKTRGQQVTLSCSPISGHRSVSWYQQTPGQGLQFLFEYFSETQRNKGNFPGRFSGRQFSNSRSEMNVSTLELGDSALYLCASSLGAGTANTEAFFGQGTRLTVV.

In nucleotides, the CDR3 is TGTGCCAGCGGGAGGGCAGGAAACACCGGGGAGCTGTTTTTT. It specifies CASGRAGNTGELFF. The V gene is TRBV6-5, the J gene TRBJ2-2; 7 bases agree with TRBD2. The V gene end was trimmed by 8 bases and the J gene end by 2 bases; junction bases not matched to a gene: 5. The CDR3 totals 14 residues. CDR1 and CDR2 (germline): MNHEY, SVGAGI.

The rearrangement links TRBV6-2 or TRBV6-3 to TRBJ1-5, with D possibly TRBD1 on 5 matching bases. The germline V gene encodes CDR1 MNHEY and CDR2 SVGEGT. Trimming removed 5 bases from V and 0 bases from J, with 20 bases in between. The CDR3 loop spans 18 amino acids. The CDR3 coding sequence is TGTGCCAGCAGTAACACCAACGGACACCCATATAGCAATCAGCCCCAGCATTTT. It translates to CASSNTNGHPYSNQPQHF.

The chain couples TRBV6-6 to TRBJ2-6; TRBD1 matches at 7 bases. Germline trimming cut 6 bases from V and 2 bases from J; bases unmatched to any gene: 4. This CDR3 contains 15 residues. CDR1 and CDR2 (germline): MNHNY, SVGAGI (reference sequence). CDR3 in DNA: TGTGCCAGCAGAGTACAGGGGACTGGGGCCAACGTCCTGACTTTC. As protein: CASRVQGTGANVLTF.

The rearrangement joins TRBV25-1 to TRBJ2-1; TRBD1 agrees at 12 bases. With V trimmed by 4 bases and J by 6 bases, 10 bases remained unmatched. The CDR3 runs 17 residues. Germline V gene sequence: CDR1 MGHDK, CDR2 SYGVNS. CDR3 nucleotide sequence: TGTGCCAGCAGTGCCCCCCCCGGGACAGGGGGCCCCAATGAGCAGTTCTTC. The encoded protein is CASSAPPGTGGPNEQFF.

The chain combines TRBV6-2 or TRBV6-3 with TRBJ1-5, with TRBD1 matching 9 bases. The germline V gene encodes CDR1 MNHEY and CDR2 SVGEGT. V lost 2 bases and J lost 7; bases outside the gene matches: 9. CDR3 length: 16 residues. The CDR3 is CASSYPETGGRQPQHF. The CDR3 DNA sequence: TGTGCCAGCAGTTACCCGGAGACAGGGGGTAGACAGCCCCAGCATTTT.

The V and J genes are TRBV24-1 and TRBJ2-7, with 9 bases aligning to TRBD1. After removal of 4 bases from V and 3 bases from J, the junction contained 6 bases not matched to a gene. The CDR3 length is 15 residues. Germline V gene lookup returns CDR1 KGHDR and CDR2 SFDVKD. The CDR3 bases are TGTGCCACCAGTGACGCCGGGACAGGGCTCTACGAGCAGTACTTC. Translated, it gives CATSDAGTGLYEQYF.

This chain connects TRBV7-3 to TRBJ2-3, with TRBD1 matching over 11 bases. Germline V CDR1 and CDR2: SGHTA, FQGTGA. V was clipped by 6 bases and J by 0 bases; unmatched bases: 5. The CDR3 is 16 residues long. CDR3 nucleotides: TGTGCCAGCAGTTCCTGGACAGGGGGCAGCACAGATACGCAGTATTTT. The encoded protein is CASSSWTGGSTDTQYF.

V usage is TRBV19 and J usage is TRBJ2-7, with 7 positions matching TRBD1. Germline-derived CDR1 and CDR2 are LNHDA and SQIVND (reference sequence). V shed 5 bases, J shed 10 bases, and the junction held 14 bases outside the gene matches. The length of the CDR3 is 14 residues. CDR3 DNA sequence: TGTGCCAGTAGTTGGACAGGCAATAAGGGTGATCAGTACTTC. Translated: CASSWTGNKGDQYF. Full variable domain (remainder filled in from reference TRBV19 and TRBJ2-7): DGGITQSPKYLFRKEGQNVTLSCEQNLNHDAMYWYRQDPGQGLRLIYYSQIVNDFQKGDIAEGYSVSREKKESFPLTVTSAQKNPTAFYLCASSWTGNKGDQYFGPGTRLTVT.

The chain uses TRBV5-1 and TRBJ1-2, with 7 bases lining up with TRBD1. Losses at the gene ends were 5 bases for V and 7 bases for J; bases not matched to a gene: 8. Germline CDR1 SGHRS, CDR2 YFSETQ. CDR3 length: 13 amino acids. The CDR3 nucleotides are TGCGCCAGCAGGCGTACAGGGGAAGGTGGCTACACCTTC. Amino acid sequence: CASRRTGEGGYTF.

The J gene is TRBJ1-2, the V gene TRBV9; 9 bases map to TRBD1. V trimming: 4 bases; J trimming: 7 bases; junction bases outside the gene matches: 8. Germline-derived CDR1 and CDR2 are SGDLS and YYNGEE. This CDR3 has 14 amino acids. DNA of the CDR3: TGTGCCAGCAGCCTGTTGGGACAGGGCGGTGGCTACACCTTC. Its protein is CASSLLGQGGGYTF.